The T cell receptor (beta chain) under discussion was sequenced for a study of T cells in Graves' hyperthyroidism and ophthalmopathy. To note about this clonotype: As yet, its antigen is unknown.

There were TCR beta CDR3 regions amplified from RNA transcripts. HTBI primers were employed in a first-round RT-PCR of the TCR CDR3. TCRdb used MiXCR to reprocess the multiplex PCR reads, holding one entry per CDR3 protein. The sample records some 510,000 distinct CDR3 sequences, around 21% being singletons. Germline values: CDR1 MNHNS, CDR2 SASEGT. The CDR3 totals 14 residues. V lost 6 bases to trimming and J lost 1 base, with 12 bases between them. Findings and limits, study-wide: Most clonotypes expanded in the thyroid (above 0.001) were also present in blood.

The sequence derives from a young man with Graves' hyperthyroidism. The specimen was blood. The V call is TRBV6-1, the J call TRBJ1-2; a weak D match, TRBD1 (6 bases). The CDR3 is CASSVTGNNYGYTF. DNA for the CDR3: TGTGCCAGCAGCGTGACAGGAAATAACTATGGCTACACCTTC.